The 6 T cell receptor beta chains listed next were all sequenced from one sample in a study of cytomegalovirus exposure and HLA in healthy donors. Researchers ran the PCR with 60 Vbeta and 13 Jbeta primers. The data were produced by immunoSEQ multiplex PCR, yet TCRdb's version contains in-frame clones alone and is incomplete. The sample consists of 100,000 to 150,000 clones, 55% to 75% of them appearing once. Material: PBMCs. These receptors were obtained from a woman aged 40-49 years in good health and CMV-seropositive.

This clone was seen a single time. The chain carries TRBV4-3 and TRBJ2-7; a weak D match, TRBD2 (6 bases). CDR1 and CDR2 (germline): LGHNA, YSLEER. Trimming left V 0 bases short and J 2 bases short, with 14 bases between. The CDR3 runs 16 residues. The CDR3 spells CASSQEGGVPTYEQYF. In DNA form, the CDR3 reads TGCGCCAGCAGCCAAGAGGGGGGAGTCCCCACCTACGAGCAGTACTTC.

The chain has TRBV5-1 and TRBJ1-2; D remains ambiguous. There are 14 residues in the CDR3. V was shortened by 4 bases and J by 0 bases, with 10 bases between the two germline ends. The germline V gene has CDR1 SGHRS and CDR2 YFSETQ. In DNA form, the CDR3 reads TGCGCCAGCAGCCCTGCGGGAGCTAACTATGGCTACACCTTC. It yields the protein CASSPAGANYGYTF.

The rearrangement joins TRBV7-6 to TRBJ2-7, with 9 positions matching TRBD1. Germline V CDR1 and CDR2: SGHVS, FNYEAQ. Trimming removed 3 bases from V and 6 bases from J; junction bases left unmatched: 6. This CDR3 is built from 14 residues. The CDR3 loop is CASSFDRDRAEQYF. In nucleotides, the CDR3 is TGTGCCAGCAGCTTTGATCGGGACAGGGCCGAGCAGTACTTC.

This clone was counted between two and nine times. This same CDR3 is encoded by further DNA sequences in the sample. V usage is TRBV15 and J usage is TRBJ1-2; no clear D. Germline V CDR1 and CDR2: LNHNV, YYDKDF (reference sequence). V was cut by 0 bases and J by 2 bases, with 4 bases left in between. The CDR3 is 13 amino acids. The CDR3 protein is CATSRDRNYGYTF. For the CDR3, the DNA is TGTGCCACCAGCAGAGACAGGAACTATGGCTACACCTTC.

The chain carries TRBV27 and TRBJ1-1; no firm D call. This CDR3 has 14 residues. Germline V gene sequence: CDR1 MNHEY, CDR2 SMNVEV (reference sequence). V lost 5 bases, J lost 11 bases, and 21 bases lay in between. The CDR3 nucleotides read TGTGCCAGCAGTCTTTTAGGAGGAGTTGGGGAGGCTTTCTTT. This encodes CASSLLGGVGEAFF.

The chain joins TRBV6-5 to TRBJ1-6, with 8 bases fitting TRBD1. The germline CDR1 and CDR2 sequences are MNHEY and SVGAGI. The CDR3 is 14 amino acids. Trimming took 5 bases from V and 8 from J; bases not matched to a gene: 5. The CDR3 protein is CASSRRGRDSPLHF. CDR3 coding DNA: TGTGCCAGCAGTCGCAGGGGGCGCGATTCACCCCTCCACTTT.